This T cell receptor (beta chain) appears in the sequencing data of a study of Ad26.COV2.S vaccination and SARS-CoV-2 variants. Regarding treatment: over 15 received Ad26.COV2.S at low or high dose, single or two shots; 5 received placebo; per-sample allocation not given. All samples were drawn on day 63, counting from the first vaccine or placebo injection. Comments on this clone: Its cognate antigen is unknown.

The CDR3 runs 13 residues. The germline CDR1 and CDR2 sequences are GTSNPN and SVGIG (reference sequence). V lost 4 bases and J 1 base, leaving 10 bases between the germline ends. Sequenced by immunoSEQ multiplex PCR; TCRdb stores in-frame clones only, minus some. The sample yields about 680,000 clones, approximately 88% seen once. General observations from the study: Non-spike TCR breadth showed similarity between vaccine and placebo recipients.

The specimen comprised peripheral blood, sampled in a trial of Ad26.COV2.S vaccine versus placebo. This sequence was found in a person between 18 and 60 years old who received the Ad26.COV2.S COVID-19 vaccine or a placebo. The chain combines TRBV30 with TRBJ1-1; D remains unclear. The DNA of the CDR3 is TGTGCCTGGACCGAACAGAGGAACACTGAAGCTTTCTTT. This codes for CAWTEQRNTEAFF.